Sequencing of this TCR beta chain was carried out in a study of cytomegalovirus exposure and HLA in healthy donors. The donors were part of the validation cohort, which consisted of more than 90 subjects and was separate from the first cohort of under 750 subjects. This clone was seen only once. Its antigen remains unidentified. The junction had 7 bases not matched to a gene; V was cut back by 5 bases and J by 1 base. CDR3 length equals 16 residues. Germline V gives CDR1 SGHVS, CDR2 FQNEAQ. Sequenced by immunoSEQ multiplex PCR; TCRdb stores in-frame clones only, minus some. Here the sample spans 170,000 or so clones, about 85% being singletons. General study points: The tendency of first-cohort TCR clusters to co-occur in the 120 or so validation repertoires emerged from a later analysis. Reports described diagnosis of cytomegalovirus status by the classifier as highly specific and sensitive.

The sequence was obtained from a man aged 18-30 years in good health and CMV-seropositive. The specimen sequenced was PBMCs. The chain joins TRBV7-8 to TRBJ1-1, with TRBD1 matching over 10 bases. The CDR3 sequence is CASSRGTGATNTEAFF. The CDR3 DNA follows: TGTGCCAGCAGCCGTGGGACAGGGGCCACGAACACTGAAGCTTTCTTT.